Sequencing of this T cell receptor (beta chain) was carried out in a study of chemoradiotherapy in HPV16-positive cancers. Whole-study findings and limits: During treatment, candidate HPV-specific clones and E7-related motifs expanded in tumor.

As concerns this clone: Its matching antigen is unknown.

The ends lost 7 bases at V and 8 bases at J; junction bases unmatched: 11. This CDR3 has 14 amino acids. The germline CDR1 and CDR2 sequences are LNHDA and SQIVND (reference sequence). Over chemoradiotherapy, repertoires were sampled more than once. TCRdb keeps only in-frame clones here, not all; method: immunoSEQ multiplex PCR. Of some 16,000 clones in the sample, 75% to 80% were seen once. The chain is built from TRBV19 and TRBJ1-1; 9 nucleotides align to TRBD1. The TCR originated in a human donor with HPV-associated anogenital cancer. This material was obtained from a patient who underwent chemoradiotherapy. The CDR3 region is CASTPTGGISEAFF. The CDR3 region has the DNA TGTGCCAGTACCCCGACAGGGGGGATTTCGGAAGCTTTCTTT.